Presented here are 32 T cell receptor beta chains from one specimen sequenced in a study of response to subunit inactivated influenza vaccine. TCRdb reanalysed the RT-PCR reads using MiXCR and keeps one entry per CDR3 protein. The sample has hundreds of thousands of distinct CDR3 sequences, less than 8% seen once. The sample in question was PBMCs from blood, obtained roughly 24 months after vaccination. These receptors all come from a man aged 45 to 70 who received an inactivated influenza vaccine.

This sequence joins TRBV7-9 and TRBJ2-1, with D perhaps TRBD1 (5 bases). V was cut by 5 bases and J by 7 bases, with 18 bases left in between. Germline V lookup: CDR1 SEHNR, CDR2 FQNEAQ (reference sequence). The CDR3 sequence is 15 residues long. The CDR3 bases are TGTGCCAGCAGCGAAAGGGGTATTGGGTCGAATGAGCAGTTCTTC. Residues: CASSERGIGSNEQFF.

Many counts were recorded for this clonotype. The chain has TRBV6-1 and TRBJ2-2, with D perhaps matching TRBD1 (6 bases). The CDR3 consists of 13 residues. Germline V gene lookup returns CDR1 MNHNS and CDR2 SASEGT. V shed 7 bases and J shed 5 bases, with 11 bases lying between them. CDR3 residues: CASNAQGTGELFF. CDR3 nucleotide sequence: TGTGCCAGCAACGCCCAGGGGACCGGGGAGCTGTTTTTT.

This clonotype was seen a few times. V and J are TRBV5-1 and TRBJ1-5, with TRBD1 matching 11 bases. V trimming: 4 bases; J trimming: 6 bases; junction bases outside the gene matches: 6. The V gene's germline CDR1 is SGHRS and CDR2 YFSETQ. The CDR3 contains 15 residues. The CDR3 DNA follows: TGCGCCAGCAGCCCGGGACAGGGGGATAGTCAGCCCCAGCATTTT. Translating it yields CASSPGQGDSQPQHF.

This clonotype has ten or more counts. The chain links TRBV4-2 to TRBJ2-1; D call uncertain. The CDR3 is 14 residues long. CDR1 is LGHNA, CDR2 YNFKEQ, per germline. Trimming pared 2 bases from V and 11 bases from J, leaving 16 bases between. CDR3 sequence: CASSQIPQDPKQFF. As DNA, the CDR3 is TGTGCCAGCAGCCAAATCCCCCAGGACCCCAAGCAGTTCTTC.

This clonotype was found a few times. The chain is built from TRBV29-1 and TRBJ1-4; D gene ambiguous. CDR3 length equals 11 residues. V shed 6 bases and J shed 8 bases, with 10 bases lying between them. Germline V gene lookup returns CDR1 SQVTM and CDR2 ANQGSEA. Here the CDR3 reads CSVRSGEKLFF. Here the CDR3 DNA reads TGCAGCGTCCGATCGGGCGAAAAACTGTTTTTT.

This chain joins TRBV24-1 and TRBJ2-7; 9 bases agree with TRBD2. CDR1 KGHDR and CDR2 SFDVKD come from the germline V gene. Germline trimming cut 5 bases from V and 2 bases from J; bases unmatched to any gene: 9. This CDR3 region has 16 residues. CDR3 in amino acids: CATSALGLAGTYEQYF. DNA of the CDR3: TGTGCCACCAGTGCCTTAGGGCTAGCGGGGACCTACGAGCAGTACTTC.

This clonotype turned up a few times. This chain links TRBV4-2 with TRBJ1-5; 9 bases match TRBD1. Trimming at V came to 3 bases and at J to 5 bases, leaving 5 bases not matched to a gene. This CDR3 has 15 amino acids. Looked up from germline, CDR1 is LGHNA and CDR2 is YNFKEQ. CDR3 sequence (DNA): TGTGCCAGCAGCCATTCTAGGACAGGGGATCAGCCCCAGCATTTT. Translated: CASSHSRTGDQPQHF.

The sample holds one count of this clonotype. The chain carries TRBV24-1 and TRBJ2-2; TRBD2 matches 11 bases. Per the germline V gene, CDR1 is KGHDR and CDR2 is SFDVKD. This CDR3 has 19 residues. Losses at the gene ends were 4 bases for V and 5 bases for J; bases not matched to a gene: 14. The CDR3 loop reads CATSEGASSGRAMTGELFF. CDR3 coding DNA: TGTGCCACCAGTGAAGGGGCTAGTAGCGGGAGGGCCATGACCGGGGAGCTGTTTTTT.

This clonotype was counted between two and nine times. In DNA form, the CDR3 reads TGCAGCACCACTAGCGGGTTAGCAGATACGCAGTATTTT. The encoded protein is CSTTSGLADTQYF. The chain links TRBV20-1 to TRBJ2-3; 9 bases map to TRBD2. The CDR3 loop spans 13 amino acids. Germline V lookup: CDR1 DFQATT, CDR2 SNEGSKA (reference sequence).

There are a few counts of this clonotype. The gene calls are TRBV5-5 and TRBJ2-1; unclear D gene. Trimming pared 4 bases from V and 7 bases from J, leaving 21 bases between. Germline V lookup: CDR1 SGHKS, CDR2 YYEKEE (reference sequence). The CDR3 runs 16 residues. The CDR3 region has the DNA TGTGCCAGCAGCGGGGATGAGCAGGAGTGGTGGAATGAGCAGTTCTTC. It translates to CASSGDEQEWWNEQFF.

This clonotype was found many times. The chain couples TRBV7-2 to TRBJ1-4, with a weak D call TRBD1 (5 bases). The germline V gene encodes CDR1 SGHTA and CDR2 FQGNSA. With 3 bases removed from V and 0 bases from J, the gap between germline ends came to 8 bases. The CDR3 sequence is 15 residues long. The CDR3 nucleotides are TGTGCCAGCAGCTTTGGAGGGGCAACTAATGAAAAACTGTTTTTT. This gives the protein CASSFGGATNEKLFF.

The CDR3 sequence: CASSPGSPRRDTQYF. In DNA, the CDR3 is TGTGCCAGCAGTCCGGGAAGCCCGAGGAGAGATACGCAGTATTTT. The chain is built from TRBV12-3 or TRBV12-4 and TRBJ2-3; D may be TRBD2 (5 bases). The CDR3 has 15 residues. Trimming left V 5 bases short and J 5 bases short, with 17 bases between.

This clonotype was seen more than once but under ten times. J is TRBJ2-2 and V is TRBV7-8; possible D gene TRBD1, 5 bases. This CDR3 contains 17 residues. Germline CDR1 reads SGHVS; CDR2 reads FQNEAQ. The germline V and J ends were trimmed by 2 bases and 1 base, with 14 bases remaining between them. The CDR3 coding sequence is TGTGCCAGCAGCTTAATAAGGGGCGGTCGGAACACCGGGGAGCTGTTTTTT. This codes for CASSLIRGGRNTGELFF.

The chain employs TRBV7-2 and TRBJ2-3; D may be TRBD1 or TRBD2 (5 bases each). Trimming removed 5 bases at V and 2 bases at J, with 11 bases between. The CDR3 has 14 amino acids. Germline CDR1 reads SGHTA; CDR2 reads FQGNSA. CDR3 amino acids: CASSQGPATDTQYF. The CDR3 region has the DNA TGTGCCAGCAGCCAGGGACCCGCCACAGATACGCAGTATTTT. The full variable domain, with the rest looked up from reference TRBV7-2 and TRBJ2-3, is GAGVSQSPSNKVTEKGKDVELRCDPISGHTALYWYRQSLGQGLEFLIYFQGNSAPDKSGLPSDRFSAERTGGSVSTLTIQRTQQEDSAVYLCASSQGPATDTQYFGPGTRLTVL.

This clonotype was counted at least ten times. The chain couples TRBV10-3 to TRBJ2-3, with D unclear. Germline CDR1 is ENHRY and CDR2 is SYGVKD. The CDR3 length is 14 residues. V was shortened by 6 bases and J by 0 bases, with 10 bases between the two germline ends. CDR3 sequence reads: CAISRQSSTDTQYF. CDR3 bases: TGTGCCATCAGCCGTCAGAGTAGCACAGATACGCAGTATTTT.

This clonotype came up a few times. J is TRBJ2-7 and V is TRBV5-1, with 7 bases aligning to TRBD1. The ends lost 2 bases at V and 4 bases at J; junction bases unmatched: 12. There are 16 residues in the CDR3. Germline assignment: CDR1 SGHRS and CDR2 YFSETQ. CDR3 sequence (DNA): TGCGCCAGCAGCTTACTAACAGGGGAAAGGAGGTACGAGCAGTACTTC. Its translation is CASSLLTGERRYEQYF. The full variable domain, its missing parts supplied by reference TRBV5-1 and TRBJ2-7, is KAGVTQTPRYLIKTRGQQVTLSCSPISGHRSVSWYQQTPGQGLQFLFEYFSETQRNKGNFPGRFSGRQFSNSRSEMNVSTLELGDSALYLCASSLLTGERRYEQYFGPGTRLTVT.

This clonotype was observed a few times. CDR3 residues: CSVLKDTSSTDTQYF. Here the CDR3 DNA reads TGCAGCGTTCTAAAAGACACATCTAGCACAGATACGCAGTATTTT. V and J are TRBV29-1 and TRBJ2-3; D not resolved. The V end was cut by 5 bases, the J end by 0 bases, with 15 bases between. This CDR3 region has 15 residues. CDR1 is SQVTM and CDR2 is ANQGSEA in the germline V gene.

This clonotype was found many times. DNA for the CDR3: TGTGCCAGCAGTTTTGAGAGGCTGGGGGAGACCCAGTACTTC. It yields the protein CASSFERLGETQYF. The chain employs TRBV28 and TRBJ2-5; D not resolved. The CDR3 length is 14 residues. With 3 bases removed from V and 5 bases from J, the gap between germline ends came to 13 bases. From germline, CDR1 is MDHEN and CDR2 SYDVKM.

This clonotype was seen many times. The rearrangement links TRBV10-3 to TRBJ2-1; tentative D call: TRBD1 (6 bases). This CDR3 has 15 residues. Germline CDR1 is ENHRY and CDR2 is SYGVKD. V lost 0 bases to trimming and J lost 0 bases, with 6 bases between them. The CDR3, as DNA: TGTGCCATCAGTGAGTCGACAGGCTCCTACAATGAGCAGTTCTTC. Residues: CAISESTGSYNEQFF.

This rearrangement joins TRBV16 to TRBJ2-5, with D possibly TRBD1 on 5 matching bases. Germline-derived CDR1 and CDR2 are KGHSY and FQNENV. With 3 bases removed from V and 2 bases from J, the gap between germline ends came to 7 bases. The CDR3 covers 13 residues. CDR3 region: CASSHRAQETQYF. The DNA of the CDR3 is TGTGCCAGCAGCCACAGGGCTCAAGAGACCCAGTACTTC.

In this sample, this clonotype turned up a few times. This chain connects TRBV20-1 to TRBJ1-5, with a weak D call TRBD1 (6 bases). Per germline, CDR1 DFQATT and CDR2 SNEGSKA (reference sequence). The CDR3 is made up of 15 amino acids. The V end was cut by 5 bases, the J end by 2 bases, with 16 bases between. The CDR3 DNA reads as TGCAGTGCTTCCCCCCTACAGGGTGGCAATCAGCCCCAGCATTTT. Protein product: CSASPLQGGNQPQHF.

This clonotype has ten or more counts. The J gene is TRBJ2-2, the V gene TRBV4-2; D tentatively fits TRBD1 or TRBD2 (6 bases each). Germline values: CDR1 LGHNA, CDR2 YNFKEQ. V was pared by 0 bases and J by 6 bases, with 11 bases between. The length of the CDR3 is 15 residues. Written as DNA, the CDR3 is TGTGCCAGCAGCCAAGAAAGAAGGGGGGCCGGGGAGCTGTTTTTT. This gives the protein CASSQERRGAGELFF.

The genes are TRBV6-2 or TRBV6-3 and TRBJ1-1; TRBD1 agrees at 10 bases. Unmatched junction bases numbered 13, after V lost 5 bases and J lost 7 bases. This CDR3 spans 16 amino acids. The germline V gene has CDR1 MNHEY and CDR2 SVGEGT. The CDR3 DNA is TGTGCCAGCAGTCAGCCAAAGACAGGGGGCGAGTTTGAAGCTTTCTTT. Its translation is CASSQPKTGGEFEAFF.

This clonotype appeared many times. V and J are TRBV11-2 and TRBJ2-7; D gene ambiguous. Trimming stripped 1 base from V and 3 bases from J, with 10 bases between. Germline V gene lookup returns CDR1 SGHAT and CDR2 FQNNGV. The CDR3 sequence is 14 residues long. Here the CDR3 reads CASSLGPRYYEQYF. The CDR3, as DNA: TGTGCCAGCAGCTTAGGGCCCAGGTACTACGAGCAGTACTTC.

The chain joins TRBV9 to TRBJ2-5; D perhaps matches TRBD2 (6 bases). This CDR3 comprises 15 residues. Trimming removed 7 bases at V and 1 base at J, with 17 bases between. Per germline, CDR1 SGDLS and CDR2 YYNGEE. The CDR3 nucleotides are TGTGCCAGCTCTAGGGTTAGGGGAGGCCAAGAGACCCAGTACTTC. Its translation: CASSRVRGGQETQYF.

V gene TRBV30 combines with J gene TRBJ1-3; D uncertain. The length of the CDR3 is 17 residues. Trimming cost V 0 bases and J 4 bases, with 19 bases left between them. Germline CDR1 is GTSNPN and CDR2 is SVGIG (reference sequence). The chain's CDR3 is CAWSVFLTPISGNTIYF. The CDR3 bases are TGTGCCTGGAGTGTATTTCTCACCCCAATCTCGGGAAACACCATATATTTT.

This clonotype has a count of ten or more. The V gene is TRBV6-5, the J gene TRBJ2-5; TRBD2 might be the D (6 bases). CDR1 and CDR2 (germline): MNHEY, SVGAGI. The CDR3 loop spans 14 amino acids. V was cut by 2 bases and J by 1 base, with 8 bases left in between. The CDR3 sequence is CASSYLGGQETQYF. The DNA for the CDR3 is TGTGCCAGCAGTTACCTGGGGGGCCAAGAGACCCAGTACTTC.

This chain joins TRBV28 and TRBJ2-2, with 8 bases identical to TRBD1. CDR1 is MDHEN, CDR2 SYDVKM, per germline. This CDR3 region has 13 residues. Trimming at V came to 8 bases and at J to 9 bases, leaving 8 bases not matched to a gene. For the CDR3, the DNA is TGTGCCAGCGAACAGGGGGAGAACCGGGAGCTGTTTTTT. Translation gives CASEQGENRELFF.

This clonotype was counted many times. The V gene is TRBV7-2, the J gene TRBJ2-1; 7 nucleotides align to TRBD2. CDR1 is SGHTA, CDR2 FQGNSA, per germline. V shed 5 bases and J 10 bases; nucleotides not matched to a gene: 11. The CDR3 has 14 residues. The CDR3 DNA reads TGTGCCAGCAGCCGAAATCCCGCCGGGGGGGAGCAGTTCTTC. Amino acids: CASSRNPAGGEQFF.

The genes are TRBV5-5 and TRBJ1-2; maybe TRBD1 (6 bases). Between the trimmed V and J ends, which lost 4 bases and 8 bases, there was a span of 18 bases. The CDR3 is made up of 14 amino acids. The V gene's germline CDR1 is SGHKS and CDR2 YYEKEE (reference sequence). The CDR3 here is CASSPDSTRGGYTF. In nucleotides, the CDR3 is TGTGCCAGCAGCCCGGACAGCACCCGGGGAGGCTACACCTTC.

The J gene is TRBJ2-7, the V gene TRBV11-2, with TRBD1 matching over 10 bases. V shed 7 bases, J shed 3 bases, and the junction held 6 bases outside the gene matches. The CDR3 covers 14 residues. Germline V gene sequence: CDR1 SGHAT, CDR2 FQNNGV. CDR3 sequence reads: CASKRGQGNYEQYF. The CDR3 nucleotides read TGTGCCAGCAAGAGGGGACAGGGGAACTACGAGCAGTACTTC. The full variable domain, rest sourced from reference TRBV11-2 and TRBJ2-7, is EAGVAQSPRYKIIEKRQSVAFWCNPISGHATLYWYQQILGQGPKLLIQFQNNGVVDDSQLPKDRFSAERLKGVDSTLKIQPAKLEDSAVYLCASKRGQGNYEQYFGPGTRLTVT.

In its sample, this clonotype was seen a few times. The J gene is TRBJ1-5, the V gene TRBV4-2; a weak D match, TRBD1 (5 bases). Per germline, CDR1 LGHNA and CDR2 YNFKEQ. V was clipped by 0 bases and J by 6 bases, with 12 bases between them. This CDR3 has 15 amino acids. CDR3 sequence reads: CASSQDGQGSQPQHF. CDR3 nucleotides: TGTGCCAGCAGCCAAGACGGGCAGGGTAGTCAGCCCCAGCATTTT.